Listed here are 22 T cell receptor beta chains from one sample, sequenced in a study of blood T cell repertoires in COVID-19. Profiling relied on immunoSEQ multiplex PCR, and the TCRdb table lists in-frame clones only, not all of them. The sample lists around 240,000 clones, around 83% occurring once. Specimen: peripheral blood. The receptors derive from a middle-aged man with acute or convalescent COVID-19.

J is TRBJ2-7 and V is TRBV12-3 or TRBV12-4, with TRBD1 matching 8 bases. The CDR3 totals 13 residues. The ends lost 4 bases at V and 2 bases at J; junction bases unmatched: 1. The CDR3: CASSWDRTYEQYF. In DNA form, the CDR3 reads TGTGCCAGCAGTTGGGACAGGACCTACGAGCAGTACTTC.

The rearrangement uses TRBV30 and TRBJ2-5, with TRBD2 identical over 7 bases. V trimming: 5 bases; J trimming: 2 bases; junction bases outside the gene matches: 5. The CDR3 length is 13 residues. CDR1 and CDR2 from the germline V gene are GTSNPN and SVGIG (reference sequence). The CDR3 reads CAWAGGIQETQYF. In DNA, the CDR3 is TGTGCCTGGGCCGGGGGGATACAAGAGACCCAGTACTTC.

The V and J genes are TRBV3-1 (or the pseudogene TRBV3-2) and TRBJ1-1; TRBD1 is a possible D gene (5 bases). From germline, CDR1 is LGHDT and CDR2 YNNKEL (reference sequence). This CDR3 has 18 amino acids. V gave up 1 base and J gave up 0 bases, with 18 bases separating them. CDR3 bases: TGTGCCAGCAGCCAAGGGTTACAAAAGGGGCCTATGAACACTGAAGCTTTCTTT. Translated: CASSQGLQKGPMNTEAFF.

The rearrangement uses TRBV6-2 or TRBV6-3 and TRBJ2-4; D is unclear. Trimming pared 6 bases from V and 0 bases from J, leaving 12 bases between. Germline CDR1 reads MNHEY; CDR2 reads SVGEGT. The CDR3 extends over 15 amino acids. The CDR3 coding sequence is TGTGCCAGCAGCACCCAGATTTTAGCCAAAAACATTCAGTACTTC. Amino acid sequence: CASSTQILAKNIQYF.

The CDR3 is CASGVSAANYGYTF. In DNA, the CDR3 is TGTGCCAGCGGAGTTAGTGCGGCGAACTATGGCTACACCTTC. The chain combines TRBV7-9 with TRBJ1-2; D is ambiguous. The CDR3 sequence is 14 residues long. From germline, CDR1 is SEHNR and CDR2 FQNEAQ (reference sequence). V lost 8 bases, J lost 2 bases, and 15 bases lay in between.

The chain recombines TRBV7-3 with TRBJ2-7, with D possibly matching TRBD2 (5 bases). Germline loops: CDR1 SGHTA, CDR2 FQGTGA. Trimming stripped 1 base from V and 4 bases from J, with 26 bases between. The CDR3 consists of 19 residues. The CDR3 region is CASSLKYPFHRKRTYEQYF. The CDR3 coding sequence is TGTGCCAGCAGCTTAAAGTACCCCTTTCATCGGAAGCGGACTTACGAGCAGTACTTC.

The rearrangement uses TRBV6-6 and TRBJ1-2; 8 bases are shared with TRBD1. The V and J ends lost 2 bases and 6 bases, in that order; junction bases with no gene match: 8. The CDR3 runs 15 residues. Germline CDR1 reads MNHNY; CDR2 reads SVGAGI (reference sequence). In nucleotides, the CDR3 is TGTGCCAGCAGTTACCCGAGACAGGGGAACGATGGCTACACCTTC. It is translated as CASSYPRQGNDGYTF.

The chain couples TRBV5-1 to TRBJ1-2; 8 positions match TRBD1. The CDR3 is 16 amino acids. With 4 bases clipped from V and 4 bases from J, the junction kept 12 bases outside the gene matches. Germline CDR1 reads SGHRS; CDR2 reads YFSETQ. The CDR3 DNA reads as TGCGCCAGCAGCCCGGGTACCTCAGGGGGCATCTATGGCTACACCTTC. Protein: CASSPGTSGGIYGYTF.

The V call is TRBV28, the J call TRBJ2-3; tentatively, D is TRBD1 (5 bases). The germline V gene encodes CDR1 MDHEN and CDR2 SYDVKM. CDR3 length equals 13 residues. Trimming stripped 6 bases from V and 4 bases from J, with 11 bases between. Here the CDR3 DNA reads TGTGCCAGCAGCCCTGGGGCATCAGATACGCAGTATTTT. It translates to CASSPGASDTQYF.

CDR3 sequence (DNA): TGCGCCAGCAGCCAAAATCCTAGCGGGGGTTACCCCCCGGAGTATTTT. Protein product: CASSQNPSGGYPPEYF. This chain joins TRBV4-1 and TRBJ2-3; 10 bases are shared with TRBD2. The CDR3 has 16 residues. The V and J ends lost 2 bases and 13 bases, in that order; junction bases with no gene match: 15. Germline V gene data show CDR1 as MGHRA and CDR2 as YSYEKL.

The chain couples TRBV18 to TRBJ1-5, with 7 bases aligning to TRBD1. The V and J ends lost 3 bases and 8 bases, in that order; junction bases with no gene match: 4. The germline V gene encodes CDR1 KGHSH and CDR2 LQKENI. The CDR3 runs to 13 residues. CDR3 in amino acids: CASSPDRQKPQHF. The DNA of the CDR3 is TGTGCCAGCTCACCGGACAGGCAGAAGCCCCAGCATTTT.

V and J are TRBV7-2 and TRBJ2-2; 7 bases map to TRBD1. This CDR3 region has 16 residues. Germline CDR1 and CDR2: SGHTA and FQGNSA. The ends lost 4 bases at V and 2 bases at J; junction bases unmatched: 7. This CDR3 reads CASSSRRQGNTGELFF. CDR3 coding DNA: TGTGCCAGCAGCTCGAGGAGACAGGGTAACACCGGGGAGCTGTTTTTT.

This chain links TRBV10-3 with TRBJ1-2, with 9 bases lining up with TRBD1. Germline loops: CDR1 ENHRY, CDR2 SYGVKD. This CDR3 is built from 15 residues. J gave up 1 base and V 6 bases, and 6 bases lay outside the gene matches. DNA of the CDR3: TGTGCCATCAGGTCGGGACAGGGAGGTAACTATGGCTACACCTTC. Translating gives CAIRSGQGGNYGYTF.

The V call is TRBV19, the J call TRBJ2-7, with D possibly being TRBD1 (6 bases). The ends were cut back, 2 bases at V and 0 bases at J, with 14 bases in the middle. The length of the CDR3 is 16 residues. Germline lookup yields CDR1 LNHDA and CDR2 SQIVND (reference sequence). The CDR3 DNA reads TGTGCCAGTAGTATATCCGGACAGAAGAGCTCCTACGAGCAGTACTTC. It specifies CASSISGQKSSYEQYF.

The chain couples TRBV3-1 (or the pseudogene TRBV3-2) to TRBJ1-3; no firm D call. Germline V gene sequence: CDR1 LGHDT, CDR2 YNNKEL (reference sequence). Deletions cut 1 base from V and 0 bases from J, with 13 bases between. This CDR3 contains 17 residues. For the CDR3, the DNA is TGTGCCAGCAGCCAAGTAGCGCAGTTTACCTCTGGAAACACCATATATTTT. The encoded protein is CASSQVAQFTSGNTIYF.

The J gene is TRBJ1-2, the V gene TRBV19, with 7 bases matching TRBD1. The germline V gene has CDR1 LNHDA and CDR2 SQIVND (reference sequence). This CDR3 has 13 residues. With V trimmed by 6 bases and J by 7 bases, 8 bases remained unmatched. CDR3 loop: CASRNDRVSGYTF. The DNA of the CDR3 is TGTGCCAGTAGGAACGACAGGGTCTCTGGCTACACCTTC.

The chain joins TRBV2 to TRBJ2-3; D not certain. Per the germline V gene, CDR1 is SNHLY and CDR2 is FYNNEI. The V gene lost 6 bases and the J gene lost 2 bases, with 9 bases spanning the gap. The CDR3 consists of 13 residues. The CDR3 bases are TGTGCCAGCAGGGCGGAAAACACAGATACGCAGTATTTT. Translated, it gives CASRAENTDTQYF.

The table lists this clone with a few counts. The chain recombines TRBV6-5 with TRBJ1-1; no clear D gene. The CDR3 sequence is 11 residues long. V lost 7 bases and J 3 bases, leaving 6 bases between the germline ends. CDR1 MNHEY and CDR2 SVGAGI come from the germline V gene. The CDR3 is CASKRDTEAFF. Written as DNA, the CDR3 is TGTGCCAGCAAGCGGGACACTGAAGCTTTCTTT.

The chain has TRBV7-2 and TRBJ2-1; 7 positions agree with TRBD1. V trimming: 1 base; J trimming: 2 bases; junction bases outside the gene matches: 2. The CDR3 is 15 amino acids. Germline V gene sequence: CDR1 SGHTA, CDR2 FQGNSA. Here the CDR3 reads CASSLGGTAYNEQFF. CDR3 DNA sequence: TGTGCCAGCAGCTTAGGAGGGACAGCCTACAATGAGCAGTTCTTC.

The chain is built from TRBV6-5 and TRBJ2-1; no firm D call. Germline V gene lookup returns CDR1 MNHEY and CDR2 SVGAGI. This CDR3 is built from 13 residues. The ends were cut back, 6 bases at V and 3 bases at J, with 9 bases in the middle. The DNA of the CDR3 is TGTGCCAGCAGGACTTCCTACTACAATGAGCAGTTCTTC. Encoded protein: CASRTSYYNEQFF.

The chain combines TRBV25-1 with TRBJ2-5, with 13 bases fitting TRBD2. CDR3 length: 14 amino acids. Germline CDR1 is MGHDK and CDR2 is SYGVNS. V shed 6 bases and J 5 bases; nucleotides not matched to a gene: 3. CDR3: CASRETSGGETQYF. The CDR3 DNA reads as TGTGCCAGCAGAGAGACTAGCGGGGGGGAGACCCAGTACTTC.

This rearrangement joins TRBV18 to TRBJ1-1; unclear D gene. Looked up from germline, CDR1 is KGHSH and CDR2 is LQKENI. Trimming removed 2 bases from V and 0 bases from J, with 10 bases in between. The CDR3 sequence is 15 residues long. In DNA, the CDR3 is TGTGCCAGCTCACCAAATCAGGCTATGAACACTGAAGCTTTCTTT. Encoded protein: CASSPNQAMNTEAFF.